This note documents a single TCR beta chain sequence. Its antigen is unidentified. The source of the sample is a study of T cells in Graves' hyperthyroidism and ophthalmopathy. Whole-study results and caveats: Ophthalmopathy, as predicted by the model, came a median roughly 6.5 months after the prediction.

Amplification yielded TCR beta CDR3 regions, with RNA transcripts as the source. A set of HTBI primers served as the primers for a first-round RT-PCR of the TCR CDR3. Each CDR3 protein gets one entry after TCRdb re-called the multiplex PCR reads with MiXCR. The sample comprises roughly 180,000 distinct CDR3 sequences, 8% to 9.5% of which are singletons, and around 20% rests with the top ten. The PBMCs had their origin in 10 ml of fresh peripheral blood. Per the germline V gene, CDR1 is MGHRA and CDR2 is YSYEKL. The CDR3 consists of 17 residues. The trim removed 0 bases at V and 0 bases at J, leaving 4 bases unmatched.

Sequencing was performed on blood. V gene TRBV4-1 combines with J gene TRBJ2-2; 7 bases agree with TRBD1. The receptor comes from a young woman with Graves' hyperthyroidism that later progressed to Graves' ophthalmopathy. CDR3 bases: TGCGCCAGCAGCCAAGATCGGGACAGCGCGAACACCGGGGAGCTGTTTTTT. Translating gives CASSQDRDSANTGELFF.